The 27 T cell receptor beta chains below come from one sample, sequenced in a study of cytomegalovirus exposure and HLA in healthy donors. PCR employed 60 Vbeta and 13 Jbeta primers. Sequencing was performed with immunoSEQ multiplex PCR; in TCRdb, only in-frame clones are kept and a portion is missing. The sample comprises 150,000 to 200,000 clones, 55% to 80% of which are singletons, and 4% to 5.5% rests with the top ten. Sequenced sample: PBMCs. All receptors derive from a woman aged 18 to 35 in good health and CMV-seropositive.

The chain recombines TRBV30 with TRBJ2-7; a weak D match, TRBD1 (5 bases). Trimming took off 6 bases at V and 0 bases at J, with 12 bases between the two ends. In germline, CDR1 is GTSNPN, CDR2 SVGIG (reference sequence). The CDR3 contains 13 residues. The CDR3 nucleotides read TGTGCCTGCGAACAGGAGTACTCCTACGAGCAGTACTTC. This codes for CACEQEYSYEQYF.

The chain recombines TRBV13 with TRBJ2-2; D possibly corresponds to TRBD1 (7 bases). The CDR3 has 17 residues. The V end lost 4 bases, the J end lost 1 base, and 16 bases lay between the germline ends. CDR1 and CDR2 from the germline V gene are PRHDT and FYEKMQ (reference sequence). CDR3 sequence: CASSSRRQGGNTGELFF. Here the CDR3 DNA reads TGTGCCAGCAGCTCCCGACGACAGGGAGGGAACACCGGGGAGCTGTTTTTT.

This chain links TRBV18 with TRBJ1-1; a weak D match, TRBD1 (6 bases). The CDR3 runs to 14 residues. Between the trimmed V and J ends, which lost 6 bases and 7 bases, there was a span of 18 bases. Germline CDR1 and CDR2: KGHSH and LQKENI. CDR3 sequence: CASSQTGTDDEAFF. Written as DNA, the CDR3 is TGTGCCAGCTCGCAAACAGGGACGGATGATGAAGCTTTCTTT.

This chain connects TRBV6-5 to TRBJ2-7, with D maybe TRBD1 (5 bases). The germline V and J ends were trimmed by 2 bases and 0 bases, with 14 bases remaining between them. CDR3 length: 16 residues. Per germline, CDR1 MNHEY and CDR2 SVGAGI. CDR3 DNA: TGTGCCAGCAGTTACACACTCGTGGGGCTCTCCTACGAGCAGTACTTC. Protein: CASSYTLVGLSYEQYF.

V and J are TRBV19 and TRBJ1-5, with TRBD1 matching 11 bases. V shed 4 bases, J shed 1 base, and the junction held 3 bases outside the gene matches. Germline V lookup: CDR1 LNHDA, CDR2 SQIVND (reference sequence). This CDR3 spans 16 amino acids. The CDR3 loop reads CASSNRDRGSNQPQHF. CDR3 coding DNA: TGTGCCAGTAGTAACCGGGACAGGGGGAGCAATCAGCCCCAGCATTTT.

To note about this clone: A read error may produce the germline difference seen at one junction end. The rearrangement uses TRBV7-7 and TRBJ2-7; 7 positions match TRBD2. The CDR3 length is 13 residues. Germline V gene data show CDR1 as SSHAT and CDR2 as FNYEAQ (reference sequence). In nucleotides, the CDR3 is TGTGCTAGCAGCCGAACGGGGGGTTACGAGCAGTACTTC. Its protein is CASSRTGGYEQYF.

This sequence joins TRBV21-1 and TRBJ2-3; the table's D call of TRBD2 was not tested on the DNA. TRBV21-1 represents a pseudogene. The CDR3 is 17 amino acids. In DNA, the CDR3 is TGTGCCAGCAGCAAAGGCGTGGTAGCGGGGTACACAGATACGCAGTATTTT. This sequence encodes CASSKGVVAGYTDTQYF.

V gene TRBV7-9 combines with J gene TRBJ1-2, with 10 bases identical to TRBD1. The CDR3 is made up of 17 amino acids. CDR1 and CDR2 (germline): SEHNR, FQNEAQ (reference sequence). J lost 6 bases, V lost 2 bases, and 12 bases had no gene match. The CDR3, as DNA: TGTGCCAGCAGCTTACCGGGGGGACAGGGGTTTCATCATGGCTACACCTTC. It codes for CASSLPGGQGFHHGYTF.

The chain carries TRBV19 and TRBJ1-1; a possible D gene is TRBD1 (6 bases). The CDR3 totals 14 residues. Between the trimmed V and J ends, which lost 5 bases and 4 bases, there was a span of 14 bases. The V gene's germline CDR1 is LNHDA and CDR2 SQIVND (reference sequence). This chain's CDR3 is CASSLGRGSTEAFF. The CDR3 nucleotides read TGTGCCAGTAGTCTCGGCAGGGGAAGCACTGAAGCTTTCTTT.

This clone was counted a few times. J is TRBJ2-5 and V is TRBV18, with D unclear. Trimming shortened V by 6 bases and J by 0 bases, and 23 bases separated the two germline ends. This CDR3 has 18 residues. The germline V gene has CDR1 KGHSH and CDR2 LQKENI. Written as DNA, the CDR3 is TGTGCCAGCTCCTATATGCGGAGAGGTCGACGGGACCAAGAGACCCAGTACTTC. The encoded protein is CASSYMRRGRRDQETQYF.

DNA for the CDR3: TGTGCCAGCAGTGCCTACCTAGCGGGAGGGACGGGAGTGGAGCAGTACTTC. Residues: CASSAYLAGGTGVEQYF. This chain links TRBV6-1 with TRBJ2-7; TRBD2 agrees at 12 bases. Germline lookup yields CDR1 MNHNS and CDR2 SASEGT. The CDR3 totals 17 residues. The junction had 14 bases not matched to a gene; V was cut back by 4 bases and J by 7 bases.

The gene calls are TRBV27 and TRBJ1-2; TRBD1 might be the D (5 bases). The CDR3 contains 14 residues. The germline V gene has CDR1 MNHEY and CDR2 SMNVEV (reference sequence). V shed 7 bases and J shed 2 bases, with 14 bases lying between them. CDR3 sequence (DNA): TGTGCCAGCATAACCGGGGCGGGGAACTATGGCTACACCTTC. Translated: CASITGAGNYGYTF.

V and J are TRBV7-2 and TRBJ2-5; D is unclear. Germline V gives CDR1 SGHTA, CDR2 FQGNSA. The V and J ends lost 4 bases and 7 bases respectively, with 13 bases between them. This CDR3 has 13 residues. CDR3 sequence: CASSSRASGTQYF. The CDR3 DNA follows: TGTGCCAGCAGCTCCCGAGCCTCAGGGACCCAGTACTTC.

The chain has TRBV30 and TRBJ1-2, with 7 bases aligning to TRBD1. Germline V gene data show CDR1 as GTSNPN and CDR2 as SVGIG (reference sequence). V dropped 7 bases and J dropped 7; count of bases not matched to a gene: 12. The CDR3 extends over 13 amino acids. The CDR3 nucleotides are TGTGCCTCGGGAAGGGGGCGCTCGGGTGGCTACACCTTC. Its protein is CASGRGRSGGYTF.

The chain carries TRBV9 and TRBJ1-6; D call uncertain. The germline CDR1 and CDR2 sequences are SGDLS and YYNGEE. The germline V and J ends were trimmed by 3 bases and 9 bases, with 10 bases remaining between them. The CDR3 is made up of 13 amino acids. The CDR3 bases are TGTGCCAGCAGCGGAGAGGGAGCTTCACCCCTCCACTTT. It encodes CASSGEGASPLHF.

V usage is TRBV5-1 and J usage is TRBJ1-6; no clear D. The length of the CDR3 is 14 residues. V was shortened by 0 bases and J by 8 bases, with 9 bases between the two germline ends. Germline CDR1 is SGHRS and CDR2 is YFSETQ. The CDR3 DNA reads TGCGCCAGCAGCTTGGAGCAGGCCCATTCACCCCTCCACTTT. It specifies CASSLEQAHSPLHF. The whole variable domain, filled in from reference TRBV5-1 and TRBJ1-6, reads KAGVTQTPRYLIKTRGQQVTLSCSPISGHRSVSWYQQTPGQGLQFLFEYFSETQRNKGNFPGRFSGRQFSNSRSEMNVSTLELGDSALYLCASSLEQAHSPLHFGNGTRLTVT.

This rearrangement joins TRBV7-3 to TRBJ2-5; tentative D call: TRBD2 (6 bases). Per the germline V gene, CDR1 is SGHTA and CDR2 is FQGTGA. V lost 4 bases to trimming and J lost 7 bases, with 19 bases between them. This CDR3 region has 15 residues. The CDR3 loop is CASSSPTRMRGTQYF. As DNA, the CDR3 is TGTGCCAGCAGCTCGCCTACACGGATGCGGGGGACCCAGTACTTC.

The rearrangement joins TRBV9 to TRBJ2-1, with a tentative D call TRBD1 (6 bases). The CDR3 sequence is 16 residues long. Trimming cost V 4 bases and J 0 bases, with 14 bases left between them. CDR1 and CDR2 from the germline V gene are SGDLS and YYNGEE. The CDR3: CASSLNRATSYNEQFF. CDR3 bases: TGTGCCAGCAGCCTCAACAGGGCAACCTCCTACAATGAGCAGTTCTTC.

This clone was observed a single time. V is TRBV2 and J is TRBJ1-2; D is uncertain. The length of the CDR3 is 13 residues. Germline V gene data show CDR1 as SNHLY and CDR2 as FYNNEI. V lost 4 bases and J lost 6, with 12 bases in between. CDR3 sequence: CASSVAPQDGYTF. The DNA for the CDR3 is TGTGCCAGCAGTGTGGCGCCTCAGGATGGCTACACCTTC. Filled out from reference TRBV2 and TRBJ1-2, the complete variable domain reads EPEVTQTPSHQVTQMGQEVILRCVPISNHLYFYWYRQILGQKVEFLVSFYNNEISEKSEIFDDQFSVERPDGSNFTLKIRSTKLEDSAMYFCASSVAPQDGYTFGSGTRLTVV.

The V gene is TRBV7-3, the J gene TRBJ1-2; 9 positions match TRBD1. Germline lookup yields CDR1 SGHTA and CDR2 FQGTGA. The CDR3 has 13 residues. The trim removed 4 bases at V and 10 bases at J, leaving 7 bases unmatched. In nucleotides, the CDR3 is TGTGCCAGCAGCTCAACGACAGGGGGACACTACACCTTC. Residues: CASSSTTGGHYTF.

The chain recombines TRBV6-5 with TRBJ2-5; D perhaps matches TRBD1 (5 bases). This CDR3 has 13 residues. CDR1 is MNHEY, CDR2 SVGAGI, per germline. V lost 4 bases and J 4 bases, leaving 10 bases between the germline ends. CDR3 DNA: TGTGCCAGCAGTTTTCAGGGTGGAGAGACCCAGTACTTC. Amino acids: CASSFQGGETQYF.

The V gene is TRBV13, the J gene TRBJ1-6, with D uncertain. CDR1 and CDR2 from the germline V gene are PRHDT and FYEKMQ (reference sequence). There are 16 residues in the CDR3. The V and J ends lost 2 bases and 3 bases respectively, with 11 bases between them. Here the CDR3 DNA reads TGTGCCAGCAGCTTAAAGTCTATACTCTATAATTCACCCCTCCACTTT. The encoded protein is CASSLKSILYNSPLHF.

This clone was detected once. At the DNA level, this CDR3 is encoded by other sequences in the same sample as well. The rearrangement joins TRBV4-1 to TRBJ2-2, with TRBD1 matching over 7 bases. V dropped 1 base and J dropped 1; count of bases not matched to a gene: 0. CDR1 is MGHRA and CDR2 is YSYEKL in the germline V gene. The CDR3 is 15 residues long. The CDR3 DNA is TGCGCCAGCAGCCAAGGGGACAGGAACACCGGGGAGCTGTTTTTT. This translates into CASSQGDRNTGELFF.

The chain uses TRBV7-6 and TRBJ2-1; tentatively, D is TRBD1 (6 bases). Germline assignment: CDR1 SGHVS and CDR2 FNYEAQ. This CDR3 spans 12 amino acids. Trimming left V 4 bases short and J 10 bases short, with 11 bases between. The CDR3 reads CASSSQGREQFF. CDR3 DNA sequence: TGTGCCAGCAGCTCACAGGGTCGGGAGCAGTTCTTC.

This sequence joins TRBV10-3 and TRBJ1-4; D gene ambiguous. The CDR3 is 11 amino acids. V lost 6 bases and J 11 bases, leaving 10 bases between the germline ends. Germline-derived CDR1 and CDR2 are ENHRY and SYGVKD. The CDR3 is CAISVRKKLFF. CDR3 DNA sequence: TGTGCCATCAGCGTCAGGAAGAAACTGTTTTTT.

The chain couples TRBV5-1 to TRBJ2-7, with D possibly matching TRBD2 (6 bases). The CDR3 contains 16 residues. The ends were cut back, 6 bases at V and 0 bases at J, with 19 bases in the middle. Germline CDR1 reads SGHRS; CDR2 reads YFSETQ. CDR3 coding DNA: TGCGCCAGCACATACCGCGCTGGGGGGAGCTCCTACGAGCAGTACTTC. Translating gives CASTYRAGGSSYEQYF.

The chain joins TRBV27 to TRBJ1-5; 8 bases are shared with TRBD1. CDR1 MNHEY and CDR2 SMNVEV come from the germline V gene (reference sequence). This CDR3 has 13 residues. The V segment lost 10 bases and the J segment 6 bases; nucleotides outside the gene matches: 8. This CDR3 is CAIGTGLSQPQHF. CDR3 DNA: TGTGCCATAGGGACAGGCCTTTCTCAGCCCCAGCATTTT.